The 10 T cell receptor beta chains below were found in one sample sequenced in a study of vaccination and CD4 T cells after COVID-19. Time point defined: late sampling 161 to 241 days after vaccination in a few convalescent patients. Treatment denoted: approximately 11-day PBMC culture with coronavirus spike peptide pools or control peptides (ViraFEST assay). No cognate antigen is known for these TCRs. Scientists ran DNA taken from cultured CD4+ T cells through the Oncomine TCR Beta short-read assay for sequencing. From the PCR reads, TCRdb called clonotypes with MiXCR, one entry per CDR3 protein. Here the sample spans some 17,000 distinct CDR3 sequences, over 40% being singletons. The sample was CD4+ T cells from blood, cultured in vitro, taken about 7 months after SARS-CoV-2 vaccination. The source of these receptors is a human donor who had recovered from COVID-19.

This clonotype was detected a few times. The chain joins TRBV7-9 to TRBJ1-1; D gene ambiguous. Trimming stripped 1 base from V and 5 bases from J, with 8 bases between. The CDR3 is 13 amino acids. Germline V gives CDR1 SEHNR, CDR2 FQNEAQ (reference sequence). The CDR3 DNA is TGTGCCAGCAGCTTAGATTCCGGTACTGAAGCTTTCTTT. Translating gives CASSLDSGTEAFF.

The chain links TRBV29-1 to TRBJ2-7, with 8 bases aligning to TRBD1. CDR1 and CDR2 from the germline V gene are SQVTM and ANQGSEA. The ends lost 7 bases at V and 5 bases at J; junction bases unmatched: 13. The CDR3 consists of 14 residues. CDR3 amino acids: CSAKQQGGLNEQYF. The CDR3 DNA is TGCAGCGCAAAACAACAGGGGGGCCTGAACGAGCAGTACTTC.

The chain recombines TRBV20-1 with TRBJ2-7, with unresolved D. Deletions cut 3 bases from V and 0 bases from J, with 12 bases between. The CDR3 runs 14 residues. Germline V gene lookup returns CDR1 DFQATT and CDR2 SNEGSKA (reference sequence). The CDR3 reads CSASTRKGSYEQYF. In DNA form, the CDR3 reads TGCAGTGCTAGTACGCGTAAAGGCTCCTACGAGCAGTACTTC.

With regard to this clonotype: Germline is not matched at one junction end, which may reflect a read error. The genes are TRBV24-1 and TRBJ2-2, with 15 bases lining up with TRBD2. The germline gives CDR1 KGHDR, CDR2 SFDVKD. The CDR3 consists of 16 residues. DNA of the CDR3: TGTGCCGCCAGGACTAGCGGGAGGGGTCAGTCCGGGGAGCTGTTTTTT. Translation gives CAARTSGRGQSGELFF.

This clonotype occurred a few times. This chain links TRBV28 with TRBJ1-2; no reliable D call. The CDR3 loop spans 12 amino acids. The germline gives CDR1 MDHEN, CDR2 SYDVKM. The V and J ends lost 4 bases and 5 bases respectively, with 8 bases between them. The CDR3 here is CASSWEKYGYTF. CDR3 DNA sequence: TGTGCCAGCAGTTGGGAGAAATATGGCTACACCTTC.

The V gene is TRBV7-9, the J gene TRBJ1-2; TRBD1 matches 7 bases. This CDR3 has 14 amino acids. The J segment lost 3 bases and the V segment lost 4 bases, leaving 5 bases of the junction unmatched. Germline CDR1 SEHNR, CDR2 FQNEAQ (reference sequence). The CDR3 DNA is TGTGCCAGCAGCTACCAGGGGGAATACTATGGCTACACCTTC. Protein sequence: CASSYQGEYYGYTF. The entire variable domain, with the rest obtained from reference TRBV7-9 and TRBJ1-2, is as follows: DTGVSQNPRHKITKRGQNVTFRCDPISEHNRLYWYRQTLGQGPEFLTYFQNEAQLEKSRLLSDRFSAERPKGSFSTLEIQRTEQGDSAMYLCASSYQGEYYGYTFGSGTRLTVV.

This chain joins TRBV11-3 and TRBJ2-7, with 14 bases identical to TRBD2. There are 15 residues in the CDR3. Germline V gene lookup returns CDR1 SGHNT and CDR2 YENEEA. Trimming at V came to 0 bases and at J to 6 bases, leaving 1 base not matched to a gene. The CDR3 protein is CASSLETSGRGEQYF. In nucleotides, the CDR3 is TGTGCCAGCAGCTTAGAGACTAGCGGGAGGGGCGAGCAGTACTTC.

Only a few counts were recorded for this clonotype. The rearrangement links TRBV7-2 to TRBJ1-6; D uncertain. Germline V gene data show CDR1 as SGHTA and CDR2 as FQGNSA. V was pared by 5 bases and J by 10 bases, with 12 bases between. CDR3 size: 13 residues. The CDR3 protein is CASSMEGGSPLHF. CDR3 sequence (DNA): TGTGCCAGCAGCATGGAGGGCGGGTCACCCCTCCACTTT.

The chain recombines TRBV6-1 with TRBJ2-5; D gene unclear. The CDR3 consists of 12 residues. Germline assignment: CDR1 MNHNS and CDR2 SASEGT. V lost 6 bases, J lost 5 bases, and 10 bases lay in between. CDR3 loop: CASSQALETQYF. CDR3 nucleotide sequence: TGTGCCAGCAGCCAGGCGCTCGAGACCCAGTACTTC.

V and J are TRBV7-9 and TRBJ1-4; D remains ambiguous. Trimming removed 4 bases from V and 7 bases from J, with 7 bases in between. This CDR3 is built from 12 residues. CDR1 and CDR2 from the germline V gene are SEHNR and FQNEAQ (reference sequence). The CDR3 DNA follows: TGTGCCAGCAGCTCGAGCCGTGAAAAACTGTTTTTT. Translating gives CASSSSREKLFF.